This TCR beta chain was captured in a study of T cells expressing NK-cell markers. Worth noting for this clonotype: Its specificity is unknown.

TCRdb re-called the 5' RACE reads; one entry per CDR3 protein, DNA not given. The sample data list hundreds of thousands of distinct CDR3 sequences. Study-wide results and limits: Specificity for HCMV among expanded NKG2C+ T cell clones was not established.

The CDR3 totals 14 residues. Germline lookup yields CDR1 LNHDA and CDR2 SQIVND (reference sequence). The chain joins TRBV19 to TRBJ2-7. This receptor was obtained from a woman between 18 and 70 years old in good health. Sample: blood T cells: a sorted CD56 or NKG2C T cell subset, CD4+ or CD8+ T cells, or bulk PBMC T cells (not recorded which). This chain's CDR3 is CASSIVGKSSEQYF. The complete variable domain, with remaining parts taken from reference TRBV19 and TRBJ2-7, reads DGGITQSPKYLFRKEGQNVTLSCEQNLNHDAMYWYRQDPGQGLRLIYYSQIVNDFQKGDIAEGYSVSREKKESFPLTVTSAQKNPTAFYLCASSIVGKSSEQYFGPGTRLTVT.